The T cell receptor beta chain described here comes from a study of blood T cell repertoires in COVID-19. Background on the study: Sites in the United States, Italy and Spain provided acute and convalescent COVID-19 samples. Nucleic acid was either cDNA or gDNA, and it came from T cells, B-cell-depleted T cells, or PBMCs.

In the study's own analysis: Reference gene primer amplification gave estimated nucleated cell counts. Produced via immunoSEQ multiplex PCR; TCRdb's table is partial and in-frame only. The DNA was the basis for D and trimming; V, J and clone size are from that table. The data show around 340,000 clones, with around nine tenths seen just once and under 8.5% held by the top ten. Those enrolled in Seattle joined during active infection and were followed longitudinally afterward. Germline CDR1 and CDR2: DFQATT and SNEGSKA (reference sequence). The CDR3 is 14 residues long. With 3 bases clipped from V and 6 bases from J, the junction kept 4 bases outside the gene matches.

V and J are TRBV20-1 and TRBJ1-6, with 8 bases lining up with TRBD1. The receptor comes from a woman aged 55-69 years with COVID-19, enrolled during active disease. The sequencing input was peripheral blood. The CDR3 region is CSASAGGSNSPLHF. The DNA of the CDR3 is TGCAGTGCTAGTGCAGGGGGCAGTAATTCACCCCTCCACTTT.